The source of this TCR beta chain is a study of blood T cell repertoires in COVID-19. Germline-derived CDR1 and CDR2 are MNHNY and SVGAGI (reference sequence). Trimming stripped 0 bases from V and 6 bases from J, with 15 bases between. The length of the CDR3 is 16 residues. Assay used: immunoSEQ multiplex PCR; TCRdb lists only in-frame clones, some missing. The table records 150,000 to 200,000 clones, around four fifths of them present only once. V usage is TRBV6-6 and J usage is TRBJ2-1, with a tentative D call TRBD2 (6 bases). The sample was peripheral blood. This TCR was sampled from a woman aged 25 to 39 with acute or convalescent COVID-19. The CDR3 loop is CASSYSTSFRGNEQFF. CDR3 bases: TGTGCCAGCAGTTACTCAACTAGCTTTAGGGGCAATGAGCAGTTCTTC.